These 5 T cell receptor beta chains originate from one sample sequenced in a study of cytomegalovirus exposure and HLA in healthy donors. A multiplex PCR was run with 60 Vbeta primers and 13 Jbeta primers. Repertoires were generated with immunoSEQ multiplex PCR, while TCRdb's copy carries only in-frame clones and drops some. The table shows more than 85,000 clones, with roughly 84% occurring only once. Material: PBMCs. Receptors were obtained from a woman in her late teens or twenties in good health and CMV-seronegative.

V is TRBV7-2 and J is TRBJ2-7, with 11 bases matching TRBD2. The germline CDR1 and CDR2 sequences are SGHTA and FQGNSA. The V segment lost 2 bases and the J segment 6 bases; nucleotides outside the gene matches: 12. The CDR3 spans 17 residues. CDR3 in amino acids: CASSLNLAGGRSSEQYF. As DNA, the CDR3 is TGTGCCAGCAGCTTAAATTTAGCGGGGGGGCGAAGCTCCGAGCAGTACTTC.

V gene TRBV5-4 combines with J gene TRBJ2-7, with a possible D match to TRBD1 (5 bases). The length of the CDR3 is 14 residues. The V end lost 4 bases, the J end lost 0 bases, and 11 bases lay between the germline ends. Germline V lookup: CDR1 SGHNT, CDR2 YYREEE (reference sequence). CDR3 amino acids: CASSRDSSSYEQYF. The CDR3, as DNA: TGTGCCAGCAGCCGCGACAGCAGCTCCTACGAGCAGTACTTC.

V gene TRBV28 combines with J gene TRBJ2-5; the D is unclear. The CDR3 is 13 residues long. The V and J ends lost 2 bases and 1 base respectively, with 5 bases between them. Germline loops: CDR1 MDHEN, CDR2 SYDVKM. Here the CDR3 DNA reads TGTGCCAGCAGTTTACGGAGCCAAGAGACCCAGTACTTC. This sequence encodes CASSLRSQETQYF.

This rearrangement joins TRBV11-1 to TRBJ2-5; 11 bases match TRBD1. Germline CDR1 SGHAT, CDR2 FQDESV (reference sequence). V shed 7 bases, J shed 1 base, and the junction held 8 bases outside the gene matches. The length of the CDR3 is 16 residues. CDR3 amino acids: CASTRLGQGAQETQYF. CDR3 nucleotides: TGTGCCAGCACGCGCCTCGGACAGGGGGCCCAAGAGACCCAGTACTTC.

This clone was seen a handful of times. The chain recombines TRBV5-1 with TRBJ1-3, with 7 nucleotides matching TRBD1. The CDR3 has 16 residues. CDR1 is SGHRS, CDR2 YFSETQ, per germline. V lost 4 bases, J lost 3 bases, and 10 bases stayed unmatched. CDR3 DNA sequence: TGCGCCAGCAGCGCCCAAAGGGGGCTGGGTGGAAACACCATATATTTT. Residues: CASSAQRGLGGNTIYF.